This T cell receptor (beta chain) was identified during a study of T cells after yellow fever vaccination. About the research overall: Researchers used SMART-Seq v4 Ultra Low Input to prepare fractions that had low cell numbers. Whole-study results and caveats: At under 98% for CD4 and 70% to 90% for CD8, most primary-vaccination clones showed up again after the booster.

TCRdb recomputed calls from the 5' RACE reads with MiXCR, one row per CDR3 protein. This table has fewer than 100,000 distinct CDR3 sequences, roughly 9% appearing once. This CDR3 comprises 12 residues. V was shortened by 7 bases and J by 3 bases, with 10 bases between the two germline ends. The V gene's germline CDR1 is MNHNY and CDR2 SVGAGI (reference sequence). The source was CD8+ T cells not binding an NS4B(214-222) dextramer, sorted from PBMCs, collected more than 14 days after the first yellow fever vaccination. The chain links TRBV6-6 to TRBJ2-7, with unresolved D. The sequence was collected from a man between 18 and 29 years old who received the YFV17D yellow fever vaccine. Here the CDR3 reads CASTMDGYEQYF. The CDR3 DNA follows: TGTGCCAGCACTATGGACGGCTACGAGCAGTACTTC.